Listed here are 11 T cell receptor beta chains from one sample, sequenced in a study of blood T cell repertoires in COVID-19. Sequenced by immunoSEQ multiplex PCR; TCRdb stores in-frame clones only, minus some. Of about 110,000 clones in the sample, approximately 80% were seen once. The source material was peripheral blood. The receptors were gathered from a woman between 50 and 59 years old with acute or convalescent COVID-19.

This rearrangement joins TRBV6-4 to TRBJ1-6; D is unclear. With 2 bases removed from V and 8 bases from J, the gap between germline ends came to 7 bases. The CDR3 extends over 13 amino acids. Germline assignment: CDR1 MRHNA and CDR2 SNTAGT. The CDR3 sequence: CASSDARDSPLHF. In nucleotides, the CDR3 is TGTGCCAGCAGTGACGCGCGGGATTCACCCCTCCACTTT.

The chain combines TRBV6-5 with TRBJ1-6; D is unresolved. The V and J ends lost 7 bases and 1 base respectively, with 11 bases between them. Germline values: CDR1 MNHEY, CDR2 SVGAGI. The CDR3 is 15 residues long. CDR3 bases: TGTGCCAGCATAGCAGCCTTGTCCTATAATTCACCCCTCCACTTT. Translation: CASIAALSYNSPLHF.

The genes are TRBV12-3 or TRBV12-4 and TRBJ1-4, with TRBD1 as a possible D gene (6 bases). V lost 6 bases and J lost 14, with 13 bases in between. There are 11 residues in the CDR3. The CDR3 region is CASSHRERLFF. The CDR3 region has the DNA TGTGCCAGCAGCCACAGGGAAAGGCTGTTTTTT.

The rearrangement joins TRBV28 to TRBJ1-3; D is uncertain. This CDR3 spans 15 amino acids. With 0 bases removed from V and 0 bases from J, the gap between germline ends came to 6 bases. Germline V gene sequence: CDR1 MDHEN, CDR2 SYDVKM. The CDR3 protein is CASSLWAGSGNTIYF. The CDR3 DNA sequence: TGTGCCAGCAGTTTATGGGCAGGCTCTGGAAACACCATATATTTT. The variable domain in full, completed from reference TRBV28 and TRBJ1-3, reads DVKVTQSSRYLVKRTGEKVFLECVQDMDHENMFWYRQDPGLGLRLIYFSYDVKMKEKGDIPEGYSVSREKKERFSLILESASTNQTSMYLCASSLWAGSGNTIYFGEGSWLTVV.

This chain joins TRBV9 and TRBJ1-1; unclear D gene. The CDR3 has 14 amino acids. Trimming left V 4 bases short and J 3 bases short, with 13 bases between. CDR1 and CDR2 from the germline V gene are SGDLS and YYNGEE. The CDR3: CASSIYWSDTEAFF. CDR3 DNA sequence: TGTGCCAGCAGCATATATTGGTCGGACACTGAAGCTTTCTTT. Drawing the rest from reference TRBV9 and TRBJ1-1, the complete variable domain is DSGVTQTPKHLITATGQRVTLRCSPRSGDLSVYWYQQSLDQGLQFLIQYYNGEERAKGNILERFSAQQFPDLHSELNLSSLELGDSALYFCASSIYWSDTEAFFGQGTRLTVV.

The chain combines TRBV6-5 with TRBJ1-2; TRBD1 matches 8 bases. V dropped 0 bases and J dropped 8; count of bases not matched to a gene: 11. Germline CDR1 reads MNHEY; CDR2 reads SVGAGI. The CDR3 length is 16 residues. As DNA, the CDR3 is TGTGCCAGCAGTTACTCCCTTCAACAGGGGGAAAGGGGCTACACCTTC. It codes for CASSYSLQQGERGYTF.

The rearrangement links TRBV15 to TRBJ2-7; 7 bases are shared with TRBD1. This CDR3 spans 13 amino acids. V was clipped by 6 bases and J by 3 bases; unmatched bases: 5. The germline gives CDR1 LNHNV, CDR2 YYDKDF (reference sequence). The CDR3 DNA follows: TGTGCCACCAGTAGACAGGGTTTCTACGAGCAGTACTTC. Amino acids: CATSRQGFYEQYF.

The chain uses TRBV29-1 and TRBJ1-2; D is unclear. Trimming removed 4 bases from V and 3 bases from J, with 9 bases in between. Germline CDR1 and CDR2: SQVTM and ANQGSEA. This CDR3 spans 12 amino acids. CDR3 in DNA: TGCAGCGTTGCCCGCCGCGACTATGGCTACACCTTC. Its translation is CSVARRDYGYTF. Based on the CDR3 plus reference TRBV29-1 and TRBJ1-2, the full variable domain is SAVISQKPSRDICQRGTSLTIQCQVDSQVTMMFWYRQQPGQSLTLIATANQGSEATYESGFVIDKFPISRPNLTFSTLTVSNMSPEDSSIYLCSVARRDYGYTFGSGTRLTVV.

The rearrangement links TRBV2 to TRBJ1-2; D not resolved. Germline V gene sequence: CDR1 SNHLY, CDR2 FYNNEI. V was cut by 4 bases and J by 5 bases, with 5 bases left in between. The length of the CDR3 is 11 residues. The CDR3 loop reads CASSVSYGYTF. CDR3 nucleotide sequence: TGTGCCAGCAGTGTCAGTTATGGCTACACCTTC. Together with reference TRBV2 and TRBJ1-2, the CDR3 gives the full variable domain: EPEVTQTPSHQVTQMGQEVILRCVPISNHLYFYWYRQILGQKVEFLVSFYNNEISEKSEIFDDQFSVERPDGSNFTLKIRSTKLEDSAMYFCASSVSYGYTFGSGTRLTVV.

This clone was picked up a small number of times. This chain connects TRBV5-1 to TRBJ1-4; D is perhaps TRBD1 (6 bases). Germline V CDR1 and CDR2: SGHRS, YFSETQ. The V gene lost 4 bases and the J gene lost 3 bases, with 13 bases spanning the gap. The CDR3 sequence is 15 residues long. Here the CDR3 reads CASSITGTSNEKLFF. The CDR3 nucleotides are TGCGCCAGCAGCATCACCGGGACATCTAATGAAAAACTGTTTTTT. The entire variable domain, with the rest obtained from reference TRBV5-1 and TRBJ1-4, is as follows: KAGVTQTPRYLIKTRGQQVTLSCSPISGHRSVSWYQQTPGQGLQFLFEYFSETQRNKGNFPGRFSGRQFSNSRSEMNVSTLELGDSALYLCASSITGTSNEKLFFGSGTQLSVL.

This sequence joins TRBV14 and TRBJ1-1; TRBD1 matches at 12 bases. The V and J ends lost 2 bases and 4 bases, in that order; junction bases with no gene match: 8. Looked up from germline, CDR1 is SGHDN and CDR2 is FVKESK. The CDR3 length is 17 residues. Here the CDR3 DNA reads TGTGCCAGCAGCCAACGGGACAGGGGGCGAGTTGGCACTGAAGCTTTCTTT. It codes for CASSQRDRGRVGTEAFF.